The entry that follows covers one T cell receptor (beta chain) sequence. With 1 base removed from V and 3 bases from J, the gap between germline ends came to 16 bases. CDR1 and CDR2 from the germline V gene are SGHAT and FQNNGV. The CDR3 contains 18 residues. This specimen comes from a study of blood T cell repertoires in COVID-19. Study background: COVID-19 samples, acute and convalescent, were from the United States, Italy and Spain.

Study processing details: Nucleated cell number was recorded as an estimate derived from reference gene primer amplification. Profiling relied on immunoSEQ multiplex PCR, and the TCRdb table lists in-frame clones only, not all of them. That table furnishes V, J and clone size, whereas the DNA furnished D and trimming. This sample has around 280,000 clones, with 70% to 90% found just once. The specimen sequenced was peripheral blood. The chain is built from TRBV11-2 and TRBJ2-6; possible D gene TRBD1, 6 bases. The sequence was obtained from a man aged 65 to 79 with acute or convalescent COVID-19. Here the CDR3 DNA reads TGTGCCAGCAGCTTAGTGCAGGGGCTGAACTTTGGGGCCAACGTCCTGACTTTC. Translating it yields CASSLVQGLNFGANVLTF.